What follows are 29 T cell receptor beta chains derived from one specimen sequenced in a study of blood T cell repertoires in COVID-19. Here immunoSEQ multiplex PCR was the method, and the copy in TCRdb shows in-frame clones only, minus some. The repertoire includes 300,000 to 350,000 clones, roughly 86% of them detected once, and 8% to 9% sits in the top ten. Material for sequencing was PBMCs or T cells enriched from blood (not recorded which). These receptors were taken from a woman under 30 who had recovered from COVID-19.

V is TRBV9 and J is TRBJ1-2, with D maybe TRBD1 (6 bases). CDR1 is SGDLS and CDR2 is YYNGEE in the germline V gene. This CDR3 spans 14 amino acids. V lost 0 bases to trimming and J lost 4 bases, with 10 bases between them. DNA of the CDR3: TGTGCCAGCAGCGTAGTCGGACAGTCCTATGGCTACACCTTC. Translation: CASSVVGQSYGYTF.

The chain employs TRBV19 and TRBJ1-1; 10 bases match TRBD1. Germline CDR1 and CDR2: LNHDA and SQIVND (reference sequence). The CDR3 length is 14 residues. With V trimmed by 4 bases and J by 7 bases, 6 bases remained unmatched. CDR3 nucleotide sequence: TGTGCCAGTAGTACCCGACAGGGGGCGAGTGAAGCTTTCTTT. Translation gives CASSTRQGASEAFF.

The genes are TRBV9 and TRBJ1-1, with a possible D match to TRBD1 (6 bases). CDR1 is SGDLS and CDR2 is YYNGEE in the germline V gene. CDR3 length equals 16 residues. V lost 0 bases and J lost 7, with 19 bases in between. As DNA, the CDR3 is TGTGCCAGCAGCGTAGGTTTAGGGGGTGGGTTCAATGAAGCTTTCTTT. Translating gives CASSVGLGGGFNEAFF.

The CDR3 DNA is TGTGCCAGCATCAGAGGATCTAACTATGGCTACACCTTC. Translated, it gives CASIRGSNYGYTF. The chain has TRBV28 and TRBJ1-2; no clear D. Trimming shortened V by 7 bases and J by 0 bases, and 9 bases separated the two germline ends. Germline V gene data show CDR1 as MDHEN and CDR2 as SYDVKM. The CDR3 loop spans 13 amino acids.

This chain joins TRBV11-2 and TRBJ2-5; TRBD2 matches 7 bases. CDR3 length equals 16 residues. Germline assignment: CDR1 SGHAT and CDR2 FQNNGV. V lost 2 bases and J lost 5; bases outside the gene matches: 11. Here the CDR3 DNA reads TGTGCCAGCAGCTTAAGAGGGGAGGGCCCGTTGGAGACCCAGTACTTC. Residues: CASSLRGEGPLETQYF.

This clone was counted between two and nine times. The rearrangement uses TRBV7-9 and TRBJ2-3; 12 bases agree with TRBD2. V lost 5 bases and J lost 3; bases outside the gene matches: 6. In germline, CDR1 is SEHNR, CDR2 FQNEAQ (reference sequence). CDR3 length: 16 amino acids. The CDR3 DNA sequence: TGTGCCAGCAGCCGCACTAGCGGGAGGATGACAGATACGCAGTATTTT. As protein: CASSRTSGRMTDTQYF.

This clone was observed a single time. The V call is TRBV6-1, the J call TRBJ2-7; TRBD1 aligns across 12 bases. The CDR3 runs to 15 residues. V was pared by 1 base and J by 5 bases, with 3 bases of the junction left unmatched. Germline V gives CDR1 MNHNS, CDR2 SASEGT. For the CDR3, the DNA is TGTGCCAGCAGTGAAGTGGGGACAGGGGGCCACGAGCAGTACTTC. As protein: CASSEVGTGGHEQYF.

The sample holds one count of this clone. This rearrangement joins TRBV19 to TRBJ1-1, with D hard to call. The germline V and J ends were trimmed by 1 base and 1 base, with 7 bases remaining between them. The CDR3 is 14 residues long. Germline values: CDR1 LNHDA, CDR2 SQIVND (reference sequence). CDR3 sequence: CASSIVWPNTEAFF. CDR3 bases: TGTGCCAGTAGTATAGTGTGGCCGAACACTGAAGCTTTCTTT.

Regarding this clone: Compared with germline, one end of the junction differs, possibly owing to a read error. The CDR3 here is CASSLTPGDSGNTIYF. CDR3 coding DNA: TGTGCCAGCAGTTTAACCCCGGGGGACTCTGGAAACACCATATATTTT. V gene TRBV7-3 combines with J gene TRBJ1-3, with TRBD1 as a possible D gene (5 bases). Per germline, CDR1 SGHTA and CDR2 FQGTGA. The CDR3 sequence is 16 residues long.

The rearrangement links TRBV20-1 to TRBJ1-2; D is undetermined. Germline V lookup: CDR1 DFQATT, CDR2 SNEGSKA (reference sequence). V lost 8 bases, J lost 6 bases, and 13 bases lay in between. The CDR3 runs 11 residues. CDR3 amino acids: CSCGSVDGYTF. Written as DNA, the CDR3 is TGCAGTTGCGGTTCTGTAGATGGCTACACCTTC.

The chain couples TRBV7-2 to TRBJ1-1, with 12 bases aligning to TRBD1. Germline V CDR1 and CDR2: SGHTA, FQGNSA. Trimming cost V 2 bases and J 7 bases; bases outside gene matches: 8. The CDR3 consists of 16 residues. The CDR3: CASSLYGGQGAVEAFF. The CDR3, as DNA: TGTGCCAGCAGCTTATATGGGGGACAGGGGGCGGTTGAAGCTTTCTTT.

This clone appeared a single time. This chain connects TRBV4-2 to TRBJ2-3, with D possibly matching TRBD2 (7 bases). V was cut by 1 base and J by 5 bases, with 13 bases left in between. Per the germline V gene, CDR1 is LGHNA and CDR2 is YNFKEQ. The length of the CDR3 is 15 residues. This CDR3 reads CASSQGRGGEDTQYF. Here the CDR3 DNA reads TGTGCCAGCAGCCAAGGTCGCGGGGGCGAAGATACGCAGTATTTT.

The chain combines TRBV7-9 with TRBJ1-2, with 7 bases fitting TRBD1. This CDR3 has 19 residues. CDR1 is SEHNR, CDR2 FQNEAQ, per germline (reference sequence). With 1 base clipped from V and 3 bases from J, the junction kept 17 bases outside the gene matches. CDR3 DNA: TGTGCCAGCAGCTTAGAGGACCAGGGGGTAACGGAGGTGGACTATGGCTACACCTTC. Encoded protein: CASSLEDQGVTEVDYGYTF.

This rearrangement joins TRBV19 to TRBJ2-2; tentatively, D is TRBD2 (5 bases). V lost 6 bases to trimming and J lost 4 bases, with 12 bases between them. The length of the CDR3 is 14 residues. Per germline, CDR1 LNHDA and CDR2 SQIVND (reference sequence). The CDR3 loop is CASSPGKPTGELFF. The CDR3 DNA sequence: TGTGCCAGTAGCCCCGGGAAACCCACCGGGGAGCTGTTTTTT.

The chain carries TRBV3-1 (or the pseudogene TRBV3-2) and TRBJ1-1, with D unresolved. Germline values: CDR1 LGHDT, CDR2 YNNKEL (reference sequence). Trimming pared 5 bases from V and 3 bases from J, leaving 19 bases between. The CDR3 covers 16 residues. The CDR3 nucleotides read TGTGCCAGCAGCTCAAGACATAGGGTCGGGGACACTGAAGCTTTCTTT. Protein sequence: CASSSRHRVGDTEAFF.

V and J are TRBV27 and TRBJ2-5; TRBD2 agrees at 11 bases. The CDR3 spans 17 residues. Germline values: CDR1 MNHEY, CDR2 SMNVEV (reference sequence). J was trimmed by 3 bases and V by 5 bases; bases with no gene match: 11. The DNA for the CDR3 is TGTGCCAGCAGTGCTAGCGGGAGGAACTTTAAAAAAGAGACCCAGTACTTC. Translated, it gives CASSASGRNFKKETQYF.

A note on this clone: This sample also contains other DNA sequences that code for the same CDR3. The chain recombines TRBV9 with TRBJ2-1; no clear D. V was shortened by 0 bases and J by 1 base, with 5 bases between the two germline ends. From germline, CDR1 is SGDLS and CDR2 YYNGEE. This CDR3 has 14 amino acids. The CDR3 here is CASSVAPSYNEQFF. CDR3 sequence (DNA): TGTGCCAGCAGCGTAGCTCCGTCCTACAATGAGCAGTTCTTC.

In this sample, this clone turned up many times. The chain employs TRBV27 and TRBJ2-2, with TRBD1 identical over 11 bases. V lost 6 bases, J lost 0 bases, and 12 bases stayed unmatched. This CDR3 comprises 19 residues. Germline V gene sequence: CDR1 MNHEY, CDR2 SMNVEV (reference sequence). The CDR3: CASRTRDRGLTPNTGELFF. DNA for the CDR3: TGTGCCAGCAGAACCCGGGACAGGGGGTTGACCCCGAACACCGGGGAGCTGTTTTTT.

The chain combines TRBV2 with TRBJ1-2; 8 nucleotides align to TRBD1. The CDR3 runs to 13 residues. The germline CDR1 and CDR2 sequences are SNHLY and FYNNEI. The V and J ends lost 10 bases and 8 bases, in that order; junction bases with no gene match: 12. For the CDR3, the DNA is TGTGCCACCCAAGGACAGGGTAACAGGGGCTACACCTTC. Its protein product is CATQGQGNRGYTF.

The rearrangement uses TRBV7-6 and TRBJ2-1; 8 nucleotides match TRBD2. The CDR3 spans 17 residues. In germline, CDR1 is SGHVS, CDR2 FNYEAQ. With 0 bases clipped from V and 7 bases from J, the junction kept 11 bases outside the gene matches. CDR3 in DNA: TGTGCCAGCAGCTTAGCCCAGCGGGGGAGCCCATGGAATGAGCAGTTCTTC. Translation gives CASSLAQRGSPWNEQFF.

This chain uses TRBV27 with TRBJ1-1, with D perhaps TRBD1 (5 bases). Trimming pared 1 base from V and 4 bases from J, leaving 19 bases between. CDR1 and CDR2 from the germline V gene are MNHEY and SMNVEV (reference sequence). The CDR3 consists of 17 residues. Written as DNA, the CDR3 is TGTGCCAGCAGTTTATTAGCCCCCGGACCCGGGGGCACTGAAGCTTTCTTT. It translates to CASSLLAPGPGGTEAFF.

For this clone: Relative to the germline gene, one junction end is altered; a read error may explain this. CDR3 in amino acids: CASPGLELF. The DNA of the CDR3 is TGTGCCAGCCCGGGACTAGAACTCTTC. This chain links TRBV12-3 or TRBV12-4 with TRBJ2-7; TRBD2 matches 8 bases. CDR3 length: 9 amino acids.

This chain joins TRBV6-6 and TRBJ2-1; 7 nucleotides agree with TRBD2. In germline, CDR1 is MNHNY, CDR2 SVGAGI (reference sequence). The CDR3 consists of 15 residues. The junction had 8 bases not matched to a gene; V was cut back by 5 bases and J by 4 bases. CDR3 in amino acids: CASSPGLVVYNEQFF. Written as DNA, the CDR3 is TGTGCCAGCAGTCCCGGACTAGTAGTGTACAATGAGCAGTTCTTC.

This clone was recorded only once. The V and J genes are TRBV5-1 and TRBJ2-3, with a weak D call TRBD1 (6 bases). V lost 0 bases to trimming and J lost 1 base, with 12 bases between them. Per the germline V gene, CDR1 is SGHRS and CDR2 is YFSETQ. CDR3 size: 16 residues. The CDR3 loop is CASSLAGEGGTDTQYF. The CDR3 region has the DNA TGCGCCAGCAGCTTGGCAGGAGAGGGGGGCACAGATACGCAGTATTTT.

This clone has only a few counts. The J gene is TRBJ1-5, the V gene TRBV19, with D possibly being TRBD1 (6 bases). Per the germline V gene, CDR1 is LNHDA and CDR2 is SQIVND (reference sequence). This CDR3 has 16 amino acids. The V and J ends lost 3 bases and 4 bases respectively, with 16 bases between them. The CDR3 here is CASSIFGQTRNQPQHF. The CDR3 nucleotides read TGTGCCAGTAGTATTTTTGGACAGACAAGAAATCAGCCCCAGCATTTT.

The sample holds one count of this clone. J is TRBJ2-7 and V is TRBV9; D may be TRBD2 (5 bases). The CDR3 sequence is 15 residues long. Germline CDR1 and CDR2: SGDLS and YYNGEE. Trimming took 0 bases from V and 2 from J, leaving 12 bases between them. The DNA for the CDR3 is TGTGCCAGCAGCGTAGAGGCTAGCTCCGCCTACGAGCAGTACTTC. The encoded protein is CASSVEASSAYEQYF.

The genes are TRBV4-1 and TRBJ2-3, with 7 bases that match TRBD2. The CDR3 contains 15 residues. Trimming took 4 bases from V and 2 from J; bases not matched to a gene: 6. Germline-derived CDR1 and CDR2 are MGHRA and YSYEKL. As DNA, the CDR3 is TGCGCCAGCAGCCCTAGGACTAGATCCACAGATACGCAGTATTTT. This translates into CASSPRTRSTDTQYF.

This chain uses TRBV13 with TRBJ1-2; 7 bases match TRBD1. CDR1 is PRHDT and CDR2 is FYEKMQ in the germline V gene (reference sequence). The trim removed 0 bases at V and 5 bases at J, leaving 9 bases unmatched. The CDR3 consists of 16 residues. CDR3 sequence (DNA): TGTGCCAGCAGCTTAGGGGAAGGGGGCCGGGGTTATGGCTACACCTTC. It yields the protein CASSLGEGGRGYGYTF.

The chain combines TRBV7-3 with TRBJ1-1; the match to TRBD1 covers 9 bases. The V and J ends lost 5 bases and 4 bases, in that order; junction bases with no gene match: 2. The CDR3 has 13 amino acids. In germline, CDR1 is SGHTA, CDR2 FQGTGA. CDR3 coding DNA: TGTGCCAGCAGCCCGACAGGGGGCACTGAAGCTTTCTTT. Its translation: CASSPTGGTEAFF. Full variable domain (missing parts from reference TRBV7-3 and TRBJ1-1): GAGVSQTPSNKVTEKGKYVELRCDPISGHTALYWYRQSLGQGPEFLIYFQGTGAADDSGLPNDRFFAVRPEGSVSTLKIQRTERGDSAVYLCASSPTGGTEAFFGQGTRLTVV.